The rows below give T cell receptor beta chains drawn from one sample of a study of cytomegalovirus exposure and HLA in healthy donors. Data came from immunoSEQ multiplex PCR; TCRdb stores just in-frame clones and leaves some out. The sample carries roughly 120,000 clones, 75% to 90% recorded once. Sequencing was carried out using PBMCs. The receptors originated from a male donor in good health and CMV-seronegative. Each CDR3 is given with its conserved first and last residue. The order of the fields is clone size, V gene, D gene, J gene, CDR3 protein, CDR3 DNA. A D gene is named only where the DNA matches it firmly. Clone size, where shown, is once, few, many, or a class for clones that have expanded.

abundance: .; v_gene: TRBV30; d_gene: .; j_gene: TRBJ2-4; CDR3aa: CAWGPPAGAKNIQYF; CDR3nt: TGTGCCTGGGGTCCCCCGGCAGGGGCTAAAAACATTCAGTACTTC
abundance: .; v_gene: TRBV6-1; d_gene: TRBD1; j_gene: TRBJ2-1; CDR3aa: CASSEYRGRSYNEQFF; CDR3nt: TGTGCCAGCAGTGAATACAGGGGCCGTTCCTACAATGAGCAGTTCTTC
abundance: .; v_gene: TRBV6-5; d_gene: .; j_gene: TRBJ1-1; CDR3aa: CASRTTVMNTEAFF; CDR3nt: TGTGCCAGCAGAACGACAGTCATGAACACTGAAGCTTTCTTT
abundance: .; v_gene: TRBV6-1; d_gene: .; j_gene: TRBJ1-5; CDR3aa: CASRPNGGSQPQHF; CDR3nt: TGTGCCAGCAGGCCAAACGGGGGTTCTCAGCCCCAGCATTTT
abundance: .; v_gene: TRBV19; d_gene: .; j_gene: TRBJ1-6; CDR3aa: CASSNSPVNSPLHF; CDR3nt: TGTGCCAGTAGTAATAGTCCGGTGAATTCACCCCTCCACTTT
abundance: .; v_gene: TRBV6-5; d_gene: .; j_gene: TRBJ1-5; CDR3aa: CASSSSRAGNQPQHF; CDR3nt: TGTGCCAGCAGTTCCTCCAGGGCTGGCAATCAGCCCCAGCATTTT
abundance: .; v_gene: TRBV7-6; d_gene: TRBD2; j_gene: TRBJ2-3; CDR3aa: CASKLLAVTDTQYF; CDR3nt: TGTGCCAGCAAGCTACTAGCGGTCACAGATACGCAGTATTTT
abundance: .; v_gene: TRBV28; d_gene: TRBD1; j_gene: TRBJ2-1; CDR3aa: CASSLYPRDRDLQYEQFF; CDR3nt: TGTGCCAGCAGTTTATACCCCCGGGACAGGGATTTGCAATATGAGCAGTTCTTC
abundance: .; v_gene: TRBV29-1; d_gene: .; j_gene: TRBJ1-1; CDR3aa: CSVESEARPSPEAFF; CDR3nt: TGCAGCGTTGAAAGTGAAGCCAGGCCGTCCCCTGAAGCTTTCTTT
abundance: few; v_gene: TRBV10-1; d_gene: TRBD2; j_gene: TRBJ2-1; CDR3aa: CASSPSGLAGRGEQFF; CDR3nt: TGCGCCAGCAGCCCGTCGGGACTAGCGGGGCGAGGGGAGCAGTTCTTC
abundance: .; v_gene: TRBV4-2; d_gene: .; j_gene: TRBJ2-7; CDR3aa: CASSQDRGAGEQYF; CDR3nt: TGTGCCAGCAGCCAAGACAGGGGGGCGGGCGAGCAGTACTTC
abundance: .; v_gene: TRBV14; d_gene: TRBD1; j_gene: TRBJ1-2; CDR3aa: CASSQDWGQGYGYTF; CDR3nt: TGTGCCAGCAGCCAAGACTGGGGACAGGGCTATGGCTACACCTTC
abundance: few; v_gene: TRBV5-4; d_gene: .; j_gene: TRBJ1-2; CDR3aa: CASSLSRGAYGYTF; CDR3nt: TGTGCCAGCAGCTTGTCCCGGGGTGCCTATGGCTACACCTTC
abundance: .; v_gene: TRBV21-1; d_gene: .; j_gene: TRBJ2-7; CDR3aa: CASSKTREGSYEQYF; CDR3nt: TGTGCCAGCAGCAAAACCAGGGAGGGCTCCTACGAGCAGTACTTC
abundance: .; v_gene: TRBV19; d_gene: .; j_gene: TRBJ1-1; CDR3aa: CASSIGRSEAFF; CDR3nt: TGTGCCAGTAGTATAGGAAGGAGTGAAGCTTTCTTT
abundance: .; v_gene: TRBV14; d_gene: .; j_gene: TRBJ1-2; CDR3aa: CASSQRQTYGYTF; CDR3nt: TGTGCCAGCAGCCAAAGACAGACCTATGGCTACACCTTC
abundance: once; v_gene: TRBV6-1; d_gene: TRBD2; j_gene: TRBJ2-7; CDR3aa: CASSDSAGGPSEQYF; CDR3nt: TGTGCCAGCAGTGATTCGGCGGGAGGGCCGAGTGAGCAGTACTTC
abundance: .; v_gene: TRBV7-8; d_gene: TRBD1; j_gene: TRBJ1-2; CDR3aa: CASSLVRQGSYGYTF; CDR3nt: TGTGCCAGCAGCTTAGTACGACAGGGGAGCTATGGCTACACCTTC
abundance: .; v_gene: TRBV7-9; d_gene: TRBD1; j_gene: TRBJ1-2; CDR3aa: CASRGTGDYGYTF; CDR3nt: TGTGCCAGCAGGGGGACAGGGGATTATGGCTACACCTTC
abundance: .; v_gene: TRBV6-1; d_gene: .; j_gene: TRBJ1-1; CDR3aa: CASSFSGMNTEAFF; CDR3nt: TGTGCCAGCAGTTTTAGCGGGATGAACACTGAAGCTTTCTTT
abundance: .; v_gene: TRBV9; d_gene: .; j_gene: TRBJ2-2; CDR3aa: CASSVEYTGELFF; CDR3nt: TGTGCCAGCAGCGTGGAGTACACCGGGGAGCTGTTTTTT
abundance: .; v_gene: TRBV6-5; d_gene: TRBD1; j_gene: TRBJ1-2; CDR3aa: CASSDGQARYTF; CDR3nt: TGTGCCAGCAGCGACGGACAGGCCCGCTACACCTTC
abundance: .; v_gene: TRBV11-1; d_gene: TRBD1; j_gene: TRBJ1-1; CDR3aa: CASRRTGIGTEAFF; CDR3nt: TGTGCCAGCAGACGGACAGGGATAGGCACTGAAGCTTTCTTT
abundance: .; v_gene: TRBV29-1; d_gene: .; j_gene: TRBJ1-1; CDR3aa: CSGRRGAANTEAFF; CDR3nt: TGCAGCGGGAGACGGGGGGCGGCGAACACTGAAGCTTTCTTT
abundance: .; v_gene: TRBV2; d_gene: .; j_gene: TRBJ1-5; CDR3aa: CASRDRGNQPQHF; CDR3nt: TGTGCCAGCAGGGACAGAGGCAATCAGCCCCAGCATTTT
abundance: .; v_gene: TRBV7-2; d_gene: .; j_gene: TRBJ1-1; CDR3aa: CASSSTGPGREAFF; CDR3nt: TGTGCCAGCAGCTCGACAGGACCCGGTAGGGAAGCTTTCTTT
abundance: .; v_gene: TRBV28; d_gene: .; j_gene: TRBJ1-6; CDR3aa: CASSSVGSSYNSPLHF; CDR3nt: TGTGCCAGCAGTTCGGTCGGGAGCTCCTATAATTCACCCCTCCACTTT
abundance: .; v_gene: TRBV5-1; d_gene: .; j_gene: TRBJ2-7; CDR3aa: CASSYLGQYEQYF; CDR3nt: TGCGCCAGCAGCTATCTGGGACAATACGAGCAGTACTTC
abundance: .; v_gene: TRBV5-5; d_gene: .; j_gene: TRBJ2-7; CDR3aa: CASSLEAGLRSYEQYF; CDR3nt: TGTGCCAGCAGCTTGGAAGCTGGACTCAGGTCCTACGAGCAGTACTTC
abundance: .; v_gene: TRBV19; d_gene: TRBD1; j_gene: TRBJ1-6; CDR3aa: CASSIGQGNSPLHF; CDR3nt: TGTGCCAGTAGTATTGGACAGGGGAATTCACCCCTCCACTTT
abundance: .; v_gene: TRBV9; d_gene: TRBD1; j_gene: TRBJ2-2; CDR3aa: CASSVRTGPTGELFF; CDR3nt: TGTGCCAGCAGCGTAAGGACAGGGCCCACCGGGGAGCTGTTTTTT
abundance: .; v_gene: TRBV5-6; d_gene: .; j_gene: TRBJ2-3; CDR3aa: CASSPVGLSTDTQYF; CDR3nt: TGTGCCAGCAGCCCGGTCGGGTTAAGCACAGATACGCAGTATTTT
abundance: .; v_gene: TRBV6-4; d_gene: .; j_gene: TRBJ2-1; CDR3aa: CASKMTGEGYNEQFF; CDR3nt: TGTGCCAGCAAGATGACAGGGGAGGGCTACAATGAGCAGTTCTTC
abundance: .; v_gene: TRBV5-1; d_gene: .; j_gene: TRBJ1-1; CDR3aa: CASSLAQVNTEAFF; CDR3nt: TGCGCCAGCAGCTTGGCGCAGGTGAACACTGAAGCTTTCTTT
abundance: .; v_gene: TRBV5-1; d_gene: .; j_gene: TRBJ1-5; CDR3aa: CASSRGLNQPQHF; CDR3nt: TGCGCCAGCAGCCGCGGATTGAATCAGCCCCAGCATTTT
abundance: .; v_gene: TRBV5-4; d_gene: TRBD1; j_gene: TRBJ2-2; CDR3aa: CASSLLGARTGNTGELFF; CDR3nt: TGTGCCAGCAGCTTATTGGGGGCCCGGACAGGGAACACCGGGGAGCTGTTTTTT
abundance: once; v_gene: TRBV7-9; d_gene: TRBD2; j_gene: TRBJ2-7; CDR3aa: CASSLGTSGRVYEQYF; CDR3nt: TGTGCCAGCAGCTTGGGGACTAGCGGGAGGGTTTACGAGCAGTACTTC
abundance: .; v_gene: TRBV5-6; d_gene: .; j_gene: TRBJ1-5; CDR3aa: CASSLGDRPYQPQHF; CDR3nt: TGTGCCAGCAGCTTGGGCGACAGGCCTTATCAGCCCCAGCATTTT
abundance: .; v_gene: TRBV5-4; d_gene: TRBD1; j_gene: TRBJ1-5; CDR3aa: CASSLDRGGQPQHF; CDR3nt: TGTGCCAGCAGTCTAGACAGGGGAGGCCAGCCCCAGCATTTT
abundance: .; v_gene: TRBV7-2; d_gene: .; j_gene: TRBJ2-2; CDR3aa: CASSLDRSTGELFF; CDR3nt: TGTGCCAGCAGCTTGGACAGATCCACCGGGGAGCTGTTTTTT
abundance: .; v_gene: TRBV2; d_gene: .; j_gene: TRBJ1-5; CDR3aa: CASSASPGSNQPQHF; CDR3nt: TGTGCCAGCAGTGCCTCCCCAGGGAGCAATCAGCCCCAGCATTTT
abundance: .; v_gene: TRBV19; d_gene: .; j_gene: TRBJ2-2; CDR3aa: CASKEQGGFNTGELFF; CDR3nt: TGTGCCAGTAAAGAACAGGGAGGGTTTAACACCGGGGAGCTGTTTTTT
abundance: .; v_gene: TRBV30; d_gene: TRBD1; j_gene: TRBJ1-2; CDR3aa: CAWSGGGGYGYTF; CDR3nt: TGTGCCTGGAGTGGAGGGGGCGGCTATGGCTACACCTTC
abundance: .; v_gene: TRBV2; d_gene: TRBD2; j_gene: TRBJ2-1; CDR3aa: CANSGSLNEQFF; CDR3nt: TGTGCCAATAGCGGGAGTTTGAATGAGCAGTTCTTC
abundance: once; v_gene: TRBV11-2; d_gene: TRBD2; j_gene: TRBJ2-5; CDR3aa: CASSLRAGAQETQYF; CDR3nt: TGTGCCAGCAGCTTACGAGCGGGAGCGCAAGAGACCCAGTACTTC
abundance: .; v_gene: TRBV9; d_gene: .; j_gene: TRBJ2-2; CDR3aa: CASNQGTGELFF; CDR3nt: TGTGCCAGCAACCAGGGCACCGGGGAGCTGTTTTTT
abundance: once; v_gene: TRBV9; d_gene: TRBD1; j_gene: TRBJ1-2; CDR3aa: CASSLRQGPTYGYTF; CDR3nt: TGTGCCAGCAGCCTCCGACAGGGCCCCACTTATGGCTACACCTTC
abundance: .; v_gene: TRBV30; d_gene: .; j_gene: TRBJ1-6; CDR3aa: CAWSVGGGARSPLHF; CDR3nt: TGTGCCTGGAGTGTAGGGGGGGGCGCGAGGTCACCCCTCCACTTT
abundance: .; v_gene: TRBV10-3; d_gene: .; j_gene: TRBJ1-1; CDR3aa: CAISPGQLNTEAFF; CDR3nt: TGTGCCATCAGTCCGGGACAACTGAACACTGAAGCTTTCTTT